Listed here are 32 T cell receptor beta chains from one sample, sequenced in a study of cytomegalovirus exposure and HLA in healthy donors. Libraries were prepared by immunoSEQ multiplex PCR; TCRdb keeps only in-frame clonotypes and omits some of them. The table includes more than 85,000 clones, approximately 90% detected once. Sequences were obtained from PBMCs. The receptor set was obtained from a woman in her 30s in good health and CMV-seropositive.

The chain recombines TRBV28 with TRBJ2-5; a possible D gene is TRBD1 (5 bases). In germline, CDR1 is MDHEN, CDR2 SYDVKM. V lost 6 bases, J lost 2 bases, and 13 bases lay in between. The CDR3 is made up of 14 amino acids. CDR3 protein: CASSTPGKQETQYF. CDR3 nucleotides: TGTGCCAGCAGCACCCCAGGGAAACAAGAGACCCAGTACTTC.

The chain employs TRBV19 and TRBJ1-2; perhaps TRBD1 as D (6 bases). Germline CDR1 is LNHDA and CDR2 is SQIVND (reference sequence). The CDR3 sequence is 14 residues long. Trimming took 5 bases from V and 4 from J, leaving 14 bases between them. The CDR3 DNA reads as TGTGCCAGTAGTTCGGCGCAGGGGTTCTATGGCTACACCTTC. It specifies CASSSAQGFYGYTF.

CDR3 in DNA: TGTGCCAGCAGCCAAGAGGACAGCTACACCTACAATGAGCAGTTCTTC. Protein sequence: CASSQEDSYTYNEQFF. The gene calls are TRBV4-2 and TRBJ2-1; a possible D gene is TRBD1 (6 bases). The CDR3 is 16 residues long. V shed 0 bases and J shed 2 bases, with 11 bases lying between them. In germline, CDR1 is LGHNA, CDR2 YNFKEQ.

The chain employs TRBV7-9 and TRBJ2-3, with 7 positions matching TRBD1. The CDR3 is 17 amino acids. Per germline, CDR1 SEHNR and CDR2 FQNEAQ (reference sequence). The V segment lost 1 base and the J segment 6 bases; nucleotides outside the gene matches: 13. The CDR3 sequence: CASSLGMNRGPQDTQYF. The CDR3 region has the DNA TGTGCCAGCAGCTTAGGGATGAACAGGGGTCCTCAGGATACGCAGTATTTT.

The V call is TRBV6-5, the J call TRBJ2-1, with D possibly matching TRBD2 (5 bases). Deletions cut 6 bases from V and 9 bases from J, with 18 bases between. Germline CDR1 reads MNHEY; CDR2 reads SVGAGI. This CDR3 region has 14 residues. The CDR3, as DNA: TGTGCCAGCAGCCCACTAGGGATCAATGTTGAGCAGTTCTTC. Protein sequence: CASSPLGINVEQFF.

The V call is TRBV20-1, the J call TRBJ2-5; the D is unclear. From germline, CDR1 is DFQATT and CDR2 SNEGSKA (reference sequence). This CDR3 has 11 amino acids. V lost 4 bases and J lost 5, with 8 bases in between. In DNA, the CDR3 is TGCAGTGCTAAGTCTAGGGAGACCCAGTACTTC. It translates to CSAKSRETQYF.

J is TRBJ2-7 and V is TRBV6-6; 9 nucleotides line up with TRBD1. From germline, CDR1 is MNHNY and CDR2 SVGAGI (reference sequence). The CDR3 consists of 16 residues. V trimming: 0 bases; J trimming: 3 bases; junction bases outside the gene matches: 6. The CDR3: CASSYSTGGAGYEQYF. In DNA, the CDR3 is TGTGCCAGCAGTTACTCCACAGGGGGCGCGGGCTACGAGCAGTACTTC.

The chain is built from TRBV11-3 and TRBJ2-3; no clear D gene. This CDR3 comprises 14 residues. Between the trimmed V and J ends, which lost 1 base and 3 bases, there was a span of 8 bases. The germline V gene has CDR1 SGHNT and CDR2 YENEEA. The CDR3 here is CASSLGPGTDTQYF. CDR3 DNA sequence: TGTGCCAGCAGCTTAGGACCGGGTACAGATACGCAGTATTTT. Supplemented by reference TRBV11-3 and TRBJ2-3, the full variable domain reads EAGVVQSPRYKIIEKKQPVAFWCNPISGHNTLYWYLQNLGQGPELLIRYENEEAVDDSQLPKDRFSAERLKGVDSTLKIQPAELGDSAVYLCASSLGPGTDTQYFGPGTRLTVL.

For this clone: The germline gene is not matched at one end of the junction; a read error may be the cause. This chain links TRBV7-7 with TRBJ2-2, with 8 bases aligning to TRBD1. Germline values: CDR1 SSHAT, CDR2 FNYEAQ (reference sequence). The CDR3 sequence is 15 residues long. In DNA form, the CDR3 reads TGTGCTAGCAGCCCGGGACAGGCAAACACCGGGGAGCTGTTTTTT. It encodes CASSPGQANTGELFF.

This clone has more than one count but fewer than ten. The rearrangement joins TRBV7-3 to TRBJ2-2, with D possibly TRBD1 on 6 matching bases. From germline, CDR1 is SGHTA and CDR2 FQGTGA. Trimming took 5 bases from V and 6 from J, leaving 10 bases between them. The CDR3 extends over 13 amino acids. The CDR3 coding sequence is TGTGCCAGCAGCATAGGGGGTTCCGGGGAGCTGTTTTTT. Translation: CASSIGGSGELFF.

The V call is TRBV11-3, the J call TRBJ2-5, with 8 bases that match TRBD1. This CDR3 comprises 14 residues. Germline V gene data show CDR1 as SGHNT and CDR2 as YENEEA. Trimming cost V 4 bases and J 4 bases; bases outside gene matches: 5. The CDR3 sequence is CASSSRQGPETQYF. The CDR3 region has the DNA TGTGCCAGCAGCTCGCGACAGGGGCCAGAGACCCAGTACTTC.

V is TRBV5-5 and J is TRBJ2-4, with a weak D call TRBD1 (6 bases). V lost 4 bases, J lost 0 bases, and 8 bases lay in between. Germline-derived CDR1 and CDR2 are SGHKS and YYEKEE (reference sequence). The length of the CDR3 is 14 residues. CDR3 coding DNA: TGTGCCAGCAGCCCGGACAGAGCCAAAAACATTCAGTACTTC. It translates to CASSPDRAKNIQYF.

This clone was recorded a few times. In DNA form, the CDR3 reads TGTGCCAGCAACGGGGGATCACGACAAGGCGAGCAGTACTTC. Encoded protein: CASNGGSRQGEQYF. V is TRBV2 and J is TRBJ2-7; a weak D match, TRBD2 (6 bases). The germline V gene has CDR1 SNHLY and CDR2 FYNNEI. This CDR3 has 14 residues. V lost 7 bases and J lost 6, with 19 bases in between.

Remarks on this clone: Additional DNA sequences in this sample encode the identical CDR3. The chain links TRBV29-1 to TRBJ2-3, with no clear D. The germline gives CDR1 SQVTM, CDR2 ANQGSEA. V was clipped by 6 bases and J by 0 bases, with 4 bases between them. The CDR3 has 11 residues. This chain's CDR3 is CSVRSTDTQYF. For the CDR3, the DNA is TGCAGCGTACGGAGCACAGATACGCAGTATTTT.

The J gene is TRBJ2-7, the V gene TRBV10-3, with TRBD1 matching 9 bases. This CDR3 is built from 15 residues. Germline values: CDR1 ENHRY, CDR2 SYGVKD. The ends lost 8 bases at V and 0 bases at J; junction bases unmatched: 8. This CDR3 is CAIPNWGQGSYEQYF. CDR3 in DNA: TGTGCCATCCCCAATTGGGGACAGGGCTCCTACGAGCAGTACTTC.

The sample holds one count of this clone. The chain couples TRBV6-6 to TRBJ2-1, with 7 bases that match TRBD1. V lost 4 bases, J lost 3 bases, and 6 bases stayed unmatched. This CDR3 spans 15 amino acids. The germline gives CDR1 MNHNY, CDR2 SVGAGI (reference sequence). Here the CDR3 reads CASSLSGTDYNEQFF. CDR3 nucleotides: TGTGCCAGCAGTTTATCCGGGACAGACTACAATGAGCAGTTCTTC.

A single count supports this clone. As DNA, the CDR3 is TGTGCCAGCATAGAAGGGCAGGGGAGGGCTGAAGCTTTCTTT. This encodes CASIEGQGRAEAFF. This chain links TRBV2 with TRBJ1-1, with a tentative D call TRBD1 (6 bases). V lost 7 bases and J 6 bases, leaving 18 bases between the germline ends. The CDR3 is 14 amino acids. Germline CDR1 is SNHLY and CDR2 is FYNNEI.

The CDR3 loop is CASSDSGGTSGSINEQFF. In DNA form, the CDR3 reads TGTGCCAGCAGTGACTCTGGGGGGACTAGCGGGAGTATCAATGAGCAGTTCTTC. V and J are TRBV2 and TRBJ2-1; 14 nucleotides agree with TRBD2. Trimming removed 3 bases from V and 6 bases from J; junction bases left unmatched: 10. Germline CDR1 and CDR2: SNHLY and FYNNEI. The CDR3 has 18 residues.

The chain is built from TRBV14 and TRBJ2-1, with 14 nucleotides matching TRBD2. Unmatched junction bases numbered 7, after V lost 0 bases and J lost 0 bases. Germline assignment: CDR1 SGHDN and CDR2 FVKESK. The CDR3 consists of 20 residues. The DNA of the CDR3 is TGTGCCAGCAGCCAAGAGCGGGGGACTAGCGGGAGCATCTCCTACAATGAGCAGTTCTTC. Translation gives CASSQERGTSGSISYNEQFF. Full variable domain (missing parts from reference TRBV14 and TRBJ2-1): EAGVTQFPSHSVIEKGQTVTLRCDPISGHDNLYWYRRVMGKEIKFLLHFVKESKQDESGMPNNRFLAERTGGTYSTLKVQPAELEDSGVYFCASSQERGTSGSISYNEQFFGPGTRLTVL.

This chain uses TRBV19 with TRBJ2-7, with D maybe TRBD1 (6 bases). V was trimmed by 3 bases and J by 7 bases, leaving 10 bases between them. The CDR3 sequence is 12 residues long. Germline loops: CDR1 LNHDA, CDR2 SQIVND (reference sequence). For the CDR3, the DNA is TGTGCCAGTAGTATGCTGGGGGCTGAGCAGTACTTC. Translation: CASSMLGAEQYF.

This rearrangement joins TRBV7-2 to TRBJ1-3; no clear D gene. Looked up from germline, CDR1 is SGHTA and CDR2 is FQGNSA. Trimming stripped 5 bases from V and 0 bases from J, with 8 bases between. This CDR3 contains 14 residues. For the CDR3, the DNA is TGTGCCAGCAGCGAGAGCCTCTCTGGAAACACCATATATTTT. Protein: CASSESLSGNTIYF. Complete variable domain (other parts from reference TRBV7-2 and TRBJ1-3): GAGVSQSPSNKVTEKGKDVELRCDPISGHTALYWYRQSLGQGLEFLIYFQGNSAPDKSGLPSDRFSAERTGGSVSTLTIQRTQQEDSAVYLCASSESLSGNTIYFGEGSWLTVV.

The chain recombines TRBV4-3 with TRBJ1-4; 10 bases match TRBD1. Trimming took 3 bases from V and 8 from J; bases not matched to a gene: 3. The CDR3 is made up of 14 amino acids. Germline CDR1 reads LGHNA; CDR2 reads YSLEER. The CDR3 protein is CASSHDRGREKLFF. The CDR3 region has the DNA TGCGCCAGCAGCCACGACAGGGGGCGGGAAAAACTGTTTTTT.

V and J are TRBV9 and TRBJ1-3; TRBD1 aligns across 9 bases. The V gene's germline CDR1 is SGDLS and CDR2 YYNGEE. The CDR3 has 16 residues. Trimming took 2 bases from V and 1 from J; bases not matched to a gene: 4. The CDR3 spells CASSVTGGSSGNTIYF. The CDR3 bases are TGTGCCAGCAGCGTCACAGGGGGCTCATCTGGAAACACCATATATTTT.

The genes are TRBV7-9 and TRBJ1-1; D remains ambiguous. The CDR3 has 14 amino acids. Per germline, CDR1 SEHNR and CDR2 FQNEAQ (reference sequence). The ends were cut back, 5 bases at V and 2 bases at J, with 12 bases in the middle. This CDR3 is CASSPRASNTEAFF. Written as DNA, the CDR3 is TGTGCCAGCAGCCCACGTGCCAGTAACACTGAAGCTTTCTTT.

This clone was detected once. V and J are TRBV7-2 and TRBJ2-7; TRBD2 aligns across 8 bases. Germline V gene sequence: CDR1 SGHTA, CDR2 FQGNSA. This CDR3 comprises 16 residues. The J segment lost 3 bases and the V segment lost 1 base, leaving 8 bases of the junction unmatched. The CDR3 here is CASSLGSSGVFYEQYF. CDR3 sequence (DNA): TGTGCCAGCAGCTTAGGGAGTAGCGGGGTCTTCTACGAGCAGTACTTC. Variable domain in full (rest from reference TRBV7-2 and TRBJ2-7): GAGVSQSPSNKVTEKGKDVELRCDPISGHTALYWYRQSLGQGLEFLIYFQGNSAPDKSGLPSDRFSAERTGGSVSTLTIQRTQQEDSAVYLCASSLGSSGVFYEQYFGPGTRLTVT.

This chain links TRBV6-1 with TRBJ2-7; TRBD1 might be the D (5 bases). This CDR3 is 12 amino acids long. The germline gives CDR1 MNHNS, CDR2 SASEGT. V was clipped by 7 bases and J by 6 bases, with 13 bases between them. The DNA for the CDR3 is TGTGCCAGCACCAGGGTCCAGGGCGAGCAGTACTTC. Translating gives CASTRVQGEQYF.

This chain joins TRBV4-1 and TRBJ2-1; 8 nucleotides line up with TRBD2. The CDR3 loop spans 14 amino acids. The V gene's germline CDR1 is MGHRA and CDR2 YSYEKL. The V gene end was trimmed by 3 bases and the J gene end by 7 bases; junction bases not matched to a gene: 5. The CDR3 loop is CASSHDGTRNEQFF. CDR3 bases: TGCGCCAGCAGCCACGACGGGACTAGGAATGAGCAGTTCTTC.

This rearrangement joins TRBV5-1 to TRBJ2-5; D perhaps matches TRBD2 (6 bases). The CDR3 covers 14 residues. The V end was cut by 2 bases, the J end by 1 base, with 9 bases between. Germline CDR1 SGHRS, CDR2 YFSETQ. The CDR3 DNA sequence: TGCGCCAGCAGCTTCGGGGGTTCCCAAGAGACCCAGTACTTC. It specifies CASSFGGSQETQYF. Looking up the rest from reference TRBV5-1 and TRBJ2-5 gives the full variable domain: KAGVTQTPRYLIKTRGQQVTLSCSPISGHRSVSWYQQTPGQGLQFLFEYFSETQRNKGNFPGRFSGRQFSNSRSEMNVSTLELGDSALYLCASSFGGSQETQYFGPGTRLLVL.

This sequence joins TRBV4-1 and TRBJ2-1; 7 bases match TRBD2. With V trimmed by 2 bases and J by 9 bases, 10 bases remained unmatched. The CDR3 consists of 15 residues. The germline CDR1 and CDR2 sequences are MGHRA and YSYEKL. CDR3 region: CASSQTSVQFGEQFF. The CDR3, as DNA: TGCGCCAGCAGCCAAACTAGCGTTCAGTTCGGTGAGCAGTTCTTC.

The chain employs TRBV28 and TRBJ2-1, with 12 bases aligning to TRBD2. V was pared by 3 bases and J by 15 bases, with 15 bases of the junction left unmatched. Germline V gene sequence: CDR1 MDHEN, CDR2 SYDVKM. The CDR3 is 16 amino acids. The CDR3, as DNA: TGTGCCAGCAGTTTCAGACTAGCGGGAGCCAAAAGGCATCCGTTCTTC. Translation: CASSFRLAGAKRHPFF.

In regard to this clone: Being one base from a much bigger clone, this may be a read error. The identical CDR3 is also encoded by other nucleotide sequences in the sample. The chain uses TRBV19 and TRBJ2-7; 8 nucleotides line up with TRBD1. The J segment lost 2 bases and the V segment lost 5 bases, leaving 2 bases of the junction unmatched. This CDR3 has 13 residues. CDR1 is LNHDA and CDR2 is SQIVND in the germline V gene (reference sequence). CDR3 region: CASSAGQAYEQYF. The DNA of the CDR3 is TGTGCCAGTAGTGCGGGACAGGCCTACGAGCAGTACTTC.

J is TRBJ2-3 and V is TRBV11-2; D might be TRBD1 (5 bases). The CDR3 extends over 15 amino acids. Germline V lookup: CDR1 SGHAT, CDR2 FQNNGV. Trimming stripped 4 bases from V and 6 bases from J, with 17 bases between. The CDR3 region has the DNA TGTGCCAGCAGCTATAGGGGCGTCGAAGGGGATACGCAGTATTTT. Amino acid sequence: CASSYRGVEGDTQYF.